This T cell receptor (beta chain) came from a study of blood T cell repertoires in COVID-19 (dated by TCRdb to 2020 to 2022). Notes on the research overall: Collaborator samples came from the United States, Italy and Spain and covered acute and convalescent phases of COVID-19. Samples were obtained from the ongoing ImmuneRACE study (first 160 participants) and from 1,254 subjects provided by 6 global collaborators. The dataset comprised deeply sampled blood TCRbeta repertoires from subjects exposed to, actively infected with, or recovered from COVID-19. The sample metadata nearly always contained a de-identified subject ID, COVID-19 status, age in years and sex. Where HLA class I and class II types were available, the types were taken from metadata supplied by the sample provider, not from assay-based typing. The repertoires were released in a freely available public database intended as a resource for research on the immune response to SARS-CoV-2. The material from the prospective study consisted of cDNA or gDNA derived from T cells, B-cell-depleted T cells, or PBMCs. The paper's findings and limits, for the study overall: The quantity of clinical and demographic metadata differed by source and by participant and was supplied without curation.

V and J are truncated by 5 bases and 2 bases respectively, leaving an intervening sequence of 18 bases. CDR1 SGHTA and CDR2 FQGNSA were looked up in the germline V gene. The CDR3, from cysteine to phenylalanine, totals 16 residues. The retained sequence is limited to the CDR3, 48 bases, with the frame set at the first base. The immunoSEQ Assay, a bias-controlled multiplex PCR, was used to amplify TCRbeta CDR3 regions from genomic DNA. The authors' pipeline ran thus. Nucleated cell counts per sample were estimated from amplification of reference gene primers within the assay. To quantify the absolute abundance of each unique TCRbeta CDR3 rearrangement, sequence reads were collapsed and filtered. Productive Simpson clonality was computed per sample as the square root of Simpson's diversity index over productive rearrangements. TCRdb limited this immuneACCESS table to in-frame rearrangements with V and J called. A share of clones is missing; checked studies link under half to unresolved V genes, and the rest is unexplained. From that table come the V and J calls and clone size; the DNA was used to work out D and trimming. The sample table shows 150,000 to 200,000 clones, and about 83% are seen once. The leading ten clones occupy 3% to 4.5% of the sample.

The collaborating institutions used their own protocols to collect whole blood in K2EDTA tubes. For TCRbeta analysis, collaborators shipped samples in one of three forms: frozen whole blood, isolated PBMCs, or DNA extracted from either of those sample types. Note on this clone: The antigen it recognizes is unknown. No base quality information exists; no much larger clone differs at one position.

The receptor comes from a man aged 18-30 years with active or convalescent COVID-19. Sequencing was carried out using peripheral blood. Recombination connected TRBV7-2 to TRBJ2-5; the D segment could be TRBD1, given 5 matching bases. The DNA sequence is TGTGCCAGCAGCCCAGGGTCCATAGAATTTCAAGAGACCCAGTACTTC. This encodes CASSPGSIEFQETQYF.